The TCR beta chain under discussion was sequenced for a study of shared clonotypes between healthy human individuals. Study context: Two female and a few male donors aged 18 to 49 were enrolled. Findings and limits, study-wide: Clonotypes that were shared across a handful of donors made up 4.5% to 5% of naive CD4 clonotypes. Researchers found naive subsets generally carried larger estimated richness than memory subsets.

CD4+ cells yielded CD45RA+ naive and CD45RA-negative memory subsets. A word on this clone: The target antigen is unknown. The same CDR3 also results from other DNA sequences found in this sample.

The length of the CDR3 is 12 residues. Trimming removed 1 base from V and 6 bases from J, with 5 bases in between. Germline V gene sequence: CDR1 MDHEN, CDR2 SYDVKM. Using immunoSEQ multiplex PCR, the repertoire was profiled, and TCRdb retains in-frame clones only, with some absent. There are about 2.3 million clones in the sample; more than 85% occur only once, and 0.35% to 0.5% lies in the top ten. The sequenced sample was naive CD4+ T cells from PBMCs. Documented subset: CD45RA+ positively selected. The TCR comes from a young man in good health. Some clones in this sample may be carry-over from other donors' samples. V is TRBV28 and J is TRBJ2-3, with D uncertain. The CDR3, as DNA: TGTGCCAGCAGTTTATACTCCGATACGCAGTATTTT. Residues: CASSLYSDTQYF.